The following is a TCR beta chain sequence with its context. This sample was included in a study of cytomegalovirus exposure and HLA in healthy donors. 13 Jbeta primers and 60 Vbeta primers were used for the PCR. The protocol was immunoSEQ multiplex PCR, while the TCRdb copy is restricted to in-frame clones and leaves out a portion. The table has fewer than 150,000 clones, about 75% seen once. This cohort consisted of healthy bone marrow donors. The germline CDR1 and CDR2 sequences are SGHKS and YYEKEE (reference sequence). V was clipped by 3 bases and J by 3 bases; unmatched bases: 9. This CDR3 has 15 residues.

The origin of this receptor is a man in his 60s in good health and CMV-seropositive. V usage is TRBV5-5 and J usage is TRBJ2-7; TRBD2 aligns across 7 bases. Sequencing used PBMCs. CDR3 loop: CASSSSTSLNYEQYF. The CDR3 DNA follows: TGTGCCAGCAGCTCGTCGACTAGCCTAAACTACGAGCAGTACTTC. Drawing the rest from reference TRBV5-5 and TRBJ2-7, the complete variable domain is DAGVTQSPTHLIKTRGQQVTLRCSPISGHKSVSWYQQVLGQGPQFIFQYYEKEERGRGNFPDRFSARQFPNYSSELNVNALLLGDSALYLCASSSSTSLNYEQYFGPGTRLTVT.